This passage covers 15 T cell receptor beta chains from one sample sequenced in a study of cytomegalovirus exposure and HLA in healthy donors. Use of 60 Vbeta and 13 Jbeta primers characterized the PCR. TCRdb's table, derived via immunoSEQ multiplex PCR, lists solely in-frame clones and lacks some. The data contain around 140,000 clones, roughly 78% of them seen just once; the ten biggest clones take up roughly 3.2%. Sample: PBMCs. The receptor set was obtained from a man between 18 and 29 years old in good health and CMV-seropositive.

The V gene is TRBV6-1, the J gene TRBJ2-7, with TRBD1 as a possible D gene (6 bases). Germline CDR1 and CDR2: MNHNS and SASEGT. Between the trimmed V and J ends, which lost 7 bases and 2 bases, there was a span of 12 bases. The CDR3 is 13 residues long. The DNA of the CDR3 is TGTGCCAGCAAACAGGGACGACCCTACGAGCAGTACTTC. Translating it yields CASKQGRPYEQYF.

CDR3 in DNA: TGCAGCGGCGGGGGTGGCTATGGCTACACCTTC. Protein sequence: CSGGGGYGYTF. The chain employs TRBV29-1 and TRBJ1-2; possible D gene TRBD1, 5 bases. The CDR3 loop spans 11 amino acids. Trimming shortened V by 7 bases and J by 4 bases, and 10 bases separated the two germline ends. Germline values: CDR1 SQVTM, CDR2 ANQGSEA.

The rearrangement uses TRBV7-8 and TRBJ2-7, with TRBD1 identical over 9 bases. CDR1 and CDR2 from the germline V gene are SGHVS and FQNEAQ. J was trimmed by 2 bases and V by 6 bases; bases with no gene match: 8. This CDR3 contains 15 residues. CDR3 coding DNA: TGTGCCAGCAGGGCCGGGACAGGGAATCCCTACGAGCAGTACTTC. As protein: CASRAGTGNPYEQYF.

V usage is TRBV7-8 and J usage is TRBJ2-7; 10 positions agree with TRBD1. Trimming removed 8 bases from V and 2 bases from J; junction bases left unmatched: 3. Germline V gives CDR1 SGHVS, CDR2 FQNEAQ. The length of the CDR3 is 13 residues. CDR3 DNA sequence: TGTGCCAGCCGGGACAGGGGAACCTACGAGCAGTACTTC. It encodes CASRDRGTYEQYF.

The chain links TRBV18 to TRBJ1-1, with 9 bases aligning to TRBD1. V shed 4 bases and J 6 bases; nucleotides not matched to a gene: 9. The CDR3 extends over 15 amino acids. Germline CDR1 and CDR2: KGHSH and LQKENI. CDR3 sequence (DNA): TGTGCCAGCTCACTCCCGGGACAGGGAATAGCTGAAGCTTTCTTT. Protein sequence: CASSLPGQGIAEAFF.

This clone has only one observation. The CDR3 DNA is TGTGCCTGGAGTGGTGTGTCCTCCTCGGGGGAGCAGTACTTC. Amino acid sequence: CAWSGVSSSGEQYF. The chain employs TRBV30 and TRBJ2-7, with D possibly matching TRBD2 (5 bases). V was cut by 1 base and J by 7 bases, with 17 bases left in between. In germline, CDR1 is GTSNPN, CDR2 SVGIG (reference sequence). The CDR3 loop spans 14 amino acids. Full variable domain (remainder filled in from reference TRBV30 and TRBJ2-7): SQTIHQWPATLVQPVGSPLSLECTVEGTSNPNLYWYRQAAGRGLQLLFYSVGIGQISSEVPQNLSASRPQDRQFILSSKKLLLSDSGFYLCAWSGVSSSGEQYFGPGTRLTVT.

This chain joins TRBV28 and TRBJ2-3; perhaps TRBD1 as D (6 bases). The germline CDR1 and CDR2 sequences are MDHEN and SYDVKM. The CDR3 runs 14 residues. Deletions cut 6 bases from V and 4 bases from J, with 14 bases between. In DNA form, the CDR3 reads TGTGCCAGCAGCTGGGCAGGGGTCTCAGATACGCAGTATTTT. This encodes CASSWAGVSDTQYF.

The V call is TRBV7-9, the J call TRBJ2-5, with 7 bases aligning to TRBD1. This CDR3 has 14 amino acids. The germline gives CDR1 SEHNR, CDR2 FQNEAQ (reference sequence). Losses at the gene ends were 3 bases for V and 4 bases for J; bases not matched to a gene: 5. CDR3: CASSFTGVGETQYF. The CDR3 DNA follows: TGTGCCAGCAGCTTTACAGGGGTAGGAGAGACCCAGTACTTC.

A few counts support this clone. This CDR3 is CASSEGGSLDEQFF. Here the CDR3 DNA reads TGTGCCAGCAGTGAAGGCGGGAGTCTCGATGAGCAGTTCTTC. The chain uses TRBV25-1 and TRBJ2-1, with TRBD2 identical over 7 bases. Trimming removed 2 bases from V and 8 bases from J; junction bases left unmatched: 6. From germline, CDR1 is MGHDK and CDR2 SYGVNS. There are 14 residues in the CDR3.

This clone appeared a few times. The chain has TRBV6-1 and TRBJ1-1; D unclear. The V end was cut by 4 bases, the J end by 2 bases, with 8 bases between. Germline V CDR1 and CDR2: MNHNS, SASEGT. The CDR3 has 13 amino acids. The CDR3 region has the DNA TGTGCCAGCAGTGCTCAGTATAACACTGAAGCTTTCTTT. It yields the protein CASSAQYNTEAFF.

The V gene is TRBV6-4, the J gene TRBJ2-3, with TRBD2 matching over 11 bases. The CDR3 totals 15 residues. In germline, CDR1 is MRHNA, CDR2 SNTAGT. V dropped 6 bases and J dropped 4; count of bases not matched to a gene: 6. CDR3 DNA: TGTGCCAGCAGCGTAACTAGCGGGAGTTCAGATACGCAGTATTTT. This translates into CASSVTSGSSDTQYF.

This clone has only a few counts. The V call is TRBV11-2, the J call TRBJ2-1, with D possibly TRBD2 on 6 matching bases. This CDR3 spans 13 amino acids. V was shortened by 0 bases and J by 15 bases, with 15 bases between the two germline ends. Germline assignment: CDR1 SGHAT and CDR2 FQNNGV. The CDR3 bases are TGTGCCAGCAGCTTAGAAGGCCGGGACTTCGCGTTCTTC. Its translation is CASSLEGRDFAFF.

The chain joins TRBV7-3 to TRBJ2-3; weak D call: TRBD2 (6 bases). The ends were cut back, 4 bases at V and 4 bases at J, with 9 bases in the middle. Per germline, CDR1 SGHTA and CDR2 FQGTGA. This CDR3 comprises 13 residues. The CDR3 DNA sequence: TGTGCCAGCAGCTACGGACTATCAGATACGCAGTATTTT. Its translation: CASSYGLSDTQYF.

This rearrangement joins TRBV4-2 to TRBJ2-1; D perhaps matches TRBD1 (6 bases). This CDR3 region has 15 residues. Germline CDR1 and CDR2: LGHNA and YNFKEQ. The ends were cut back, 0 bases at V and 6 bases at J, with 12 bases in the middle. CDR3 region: CASSQEGDIFNEQFF. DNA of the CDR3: TGTGCCAGCAGCCAAGAAGGGGACATATTCAATGAGCAGTTCTTC.

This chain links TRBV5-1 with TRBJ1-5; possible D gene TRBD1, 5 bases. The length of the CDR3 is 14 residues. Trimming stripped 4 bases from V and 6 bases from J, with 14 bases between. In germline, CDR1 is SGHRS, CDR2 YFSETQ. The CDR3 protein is CASSRRVNGQPQHF. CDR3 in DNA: TGCGCCAGCAGCCGCAGGGTGAACGGTCAGCCCCAGCATTTT.